This is a list of T cell receptor beta chains from one sample in a study of vaccination effects on CD4 cells after COVID-19. TCRdb keeps only in-frame clones here, not all; method: immunoSEQ multiplex PCR. The data show over 30,000 clones, around 80% seen once. These receptors' antigens are unknown. Sample: CD4+ T cells from PBMCs cultured with HCoV-NL63 spike peptides, taken after COVID-19 vaccination. The receptors were gathered from a human donor who received a COVID-19 vaccine. Some clones in this sample may be carry-over from other donors' samples. CDR3s include the opening cysteine and the closing phenylalanine or tryptophan. D genes are given only for firm matches. The size of a clone is reported for some rows only, either as once, few or many, or as a class for expanded clones.

TRBJ1-5	.	.	TRBV5-6	CASSAGGGQPQHF	TGTGCCAGCAGCGCGGGGGGGGGACAGCCCCAGCATTTT
TRBJ1-6	.	TRBD1	TRBV4-1	CASSQVPAGTENSPLHF	TGCGCCAGCAGCCAAGTTCCTGCCGGGACAGAAAATTCACCCCTCCACTTT
TRBJ1-4	.	.	TRBV18	CASSPPPRGPNEKLFF	TGTGCCAGCTCACCCCCCCCCAGGGGACCTAATGAAAAACTGTTTTTT
TRBJ1-5	few	TRBD1	TRBV6-5	CASSYLGQGGNQPQHF	TGTGCCAGCAGTTACTTGGGACAGGGGGGCAATCAGCCCCAGCATTTT
TRBJ1-1	.	.	TRBV7-8	CASSLVGNTEAFF	TGTGCCAGCAGCTTAGTAGGGAACACTGAAGCTTTCTTT
TRBJ2-5	.	TRBD1	TRBV18	CASSPRTGGETQYF	TGTGCCAGCTCACCACGGACAGGGGGAGAGACCCAGTACTTC
TRBJ1-2	.	.	TRBV6-5	CASSYGGGGHGYTF	TGTGCCAGCAGTTACGGTGGAGGGGGTCATGGCTACACCTTC
TRBJ1-5	.	.	TRBV19	CASSIQGWQPQHF	TGTGCCAGTAGTATTCAGGGCTGGCAGCCCCAGCATTTT
TRBJ1-6	once	.	TRBV2	CASSELFPGYNSPLHF	TGTGCCAGCAGTGAATTGTTCCCAGGGTATAATTCACCCCTCCACTTT
TRBJ2-2	.	.	TRBV18	CASSPGPHRTGELFF	TGTGCCAGCTCACCAGGGCCACACCGAACCGGGGAGCTGTTTTTT
TRBJ1-6	.	.	TRBV7-3	CASSLQPGINSPLHF	TGTGCCAGCAGCTTGCAACCCGGGATCAATTCACCCCTCCACTTT
TRBJ1-4	.	.	TRBV5-1	CASSLGHVTGNEKLFF	TGCGCCAGCAGCTTGGGGCACGTAACAGGGAACGAAAAACTGTTTTTT
TRBJ1-1	.	.	TRBV5-6	CASRTQGTMNTEAFF	TGTGCCAGCCGCACCCAGGGGACCATGAACACTGAAGCTTTCTTT